The clone carrying this TCR beta chain has a count of ten or more. The antigen remains undetermined. Germline CDR1 and CDR2: PRHDT and FYEKMQ (reference sequence). CDR3 length: 12 amino acids. Trimming removed 5 bases at V and 6 bases at J, with 9 bases between. Unique molecular identifiers were affixed to single, distinct cDNA molecules. One entry per CDR3 protein, called by TCRdb with MiXCR from the 5' RACE reads. The table includes about 63,000 distinct CDR3 sequences, around 13% detected once. The data stem from a study of early T cells in non-severe SARS-CoV-2 infection. Study results and limitations: There was a bias toward anti-spike CD8 responses in VDJdb matching, which missed private and CD4 specificities.

This chain links TRBV13 with TRBJ2-3; tentatively, D is TRBD1 or TRBD2 (5 bases each). This TCR was recovered from an adult who was a healthcare worker with PCR-confirmed SARS-CoV-2 infection or an uninfected control (not recorded which). The sequenced material came from whole blood. CDR3 region: CASSLRDDTQYF. The CDR3 nucleotides are TGTGCCAGCAGCCTCCGGGACGATACGCAGTATTTT.